The 8 T cell receptor beta chains below come from one sample, sequenced in a study of shared clonotypes between healthy human individuals. The data were produced by immunoSEQ multiplex PCR, yet TCRdb's version contains in-frame clones alone and is incomplete. This sample has roughly 2.6 million clones; approximately 90% occur once, and the top ten carry under 0.15%. The material sequenced was naive CD4+ T cells sorted from blood. Sample subset: CD45RA+ positively selected. These receptors were obtained from a young man in good health.

The chain joins TRBV2 to TRBJ1-2; TRBD1 aligns across 8 bases. CDR1 and CDR2 from the germline V gene are SNHLY and FYNNEI. The ends lost 8 bases at V and 4 bases at J; junction bases unmatched: 3. The CDR3 extends over 12 amino acids. Here the CDR3 DNA reads TGTGCCAGCGCGACAGGGGCCTATGGCTACACCTTC. Translation gives CASATGAYGYTF.

This sequence joins TRBV15 and TRBJ2-7, with a tentative D call TRBD1 (6 bases). Trimming pared 2 bases from V and 1 base from J, leaving 9 bases between. Germline CDR1 LNHNV, CDR2 YYDKDF (reference sequence). The CDR3 covers 14 residues. The CDR3 DNA follows: TGTGCCACCAGCAGATCAGGGGAGTCCTACGAGCAGTACTTC. Its protein is CATSRSGESYEQYF.

The chain joins TRBV9 to TRBJ2-7, with 9 bases that match TRBD2. With V trimmed by 0 bases and J by 7 bases, 11 bases remained unmatched. The CDR3 is 16 amino acids. The germline V gene encodes CDR1 SGDLS and CDR2 YYNGEE. This CDR3 is CASSVVAGGPLREQYF. The CDR3 DNA is TGTGCCAGCAGCGTAGTCGCGGGGGGGCCGTTGAGAGAGCAGTACTTC.

In its sample, this clone was seen a few times. CDR3 DNA sequence: TGTGCCTGGAGTGTACCGGGACCTGGCAATCAGCCCCAGCATTTT. Protein: CAWSVPGPGNQPQHF. The chain uses TRBV30 and TRBJ1-5, with D tentatively TRBD1 (5 bases). The CDR3 has 15 amino acids. The germline V gene has CDR1 GTSNPN and CDR2 SVGIG (reference sequence). The V gene lost 0 bases and the J gene lost 2 bases, with 11 bases spanning the gap.

The chain joins TRBV19 to TRBJ2-2; 12 bases line up with TRBD2. Germline V gene sequence: CDR1 LNHDA, CDR2 SQIVND (reference sequence). V dropped 3 bases and J dropped 4; count of bases not matched to a gene: 3. The CDR3 has 16 amino acids. CDR3 bases: TGTGCCAGTAGTATGGTACTAGCGGGAGGCACCGGGGAGCTGTTTTTT. It yields the protein CASSMVLAGGTGELFF.

Of note for this clone: The same CDR3 can be traced to other DNA sequences in this sample. This rearrangement joins TRBV6-1 to TRBJ1-5; D is uncertain. V gave up 1 base and J gave up 4 bases, with 5 bases separating them. Germline assignment: CDR1 MNHNS and CDR2 SASEGT. This CDR3 is built from 13 residues. CDR3: CASSEGPNQPQHF. The CDR3 DNA is TGTGCCAGCAGTGAAGGGCCGAATCAGCCCCAGCATTTT.

The chain has TRBV4-3 and TRBJ1-6, with a weak D call TRBD1 (5 bases). Germline values: CDR1 LGHNA, CDR2 YSLEER. The CDR3 spans 17 residues. The V end was cut by 1 base, the J end by 0 bases, with 10 bases between. DNA of the CDR3: TGCGCCAGCAGCCAAGTGGGGGGAAGCTCCTATAATTCACCCCTCCACTTT. Protein: CASSQVGGSSYNSPLHF.

The chain is built from TRBV6-1 and TRBJ1-2; D unclear. Trimming pared 2 bases from V and 1 base from J, leaving 11 bases between. There are 15 residues in the CDR3. Germline V gives CDR1 MNHNS, CDR2 SASEGT. In DNA form, the CDR3 reads TGTGCCAGCAGTGAATACGCAGTACTTAACTATGGCTACACCTTC. Amino acids: CASSEYAVLNYGYTF.